This T cell receptor beta chain originates from a study of shared clonotypes between healthy human individuals. V lost 5 bases to trimming and J lost 6 bases; unmatched junction nucleotides: 10. From germline, CDR1 is SGHVS and CDR2 FQNEAQ. This CDR3 spans 16 amino acids. Naivety among CD8 cells was defined by CD45RO negativity and positive CCR7 selection, thereby excluding terminally differentiated effector memory CD45RA+ cells. Genomic DNA per cell subset filled all wells of several immunoSEQ plates. Under the authors' procedure: ImmunoSEQ yielded junction-only sequences lacking quality scores, so filtering differed. Some clones are missing from TCRdb's copy, which holds only in-frame ones; the method was immunoSEQ multiplex PCR. From that table come the V and J calls and clone size; the DNA was used to work out D and trimming. The sample holds about 2.1 million clones, 90% to 95% seen once. General study results and limits: It was observed that roughly 5.1% of naive CD4 clonotypes were shared across several donors.

The table lists this clone with a count of one. No antigen is known for it. This TCR was recovered from a man between 18 and 35 years old in good health. Some clones in this sample may be carry-over from other donors' samples. The rearrangement joins TRBV7-8 to TRBJ2-1; TRBD2 agrees at 10 bases. The material sequenced was naive CD8+ T cells from PBMCs. In DNA, the CDR3 is TGTGCCAGCAGCGAAAGAACAAGCGGGAGGGCCAATGAGCAGTTCTTC. It specifies CASSERTSGRANEQFF.